These 4 T cell receptor beta chains originate from one sample sequenced in a study of T-cell reconstitution after alpha-beta-depleted transplantation in children. For TCRbeta, the library was prepared with unique molecular identifiers. Each CDR3 protein gets one entry after TCRdb re-called the PCR reads with MiXCR. The table lists a few hundred thousand distinct CDR3 sequences, roughly an eighth of them singletons. The sample consisted of PBMCs from the stem cell graft donor, taken from the stem cell graft. Receptors were obtained from a human donor who donated a stem cell graft to a child with combined immunodeficiency.

This clonotype turned up a few times. The genes are TRBV12-3 or TRBV12-4 and TRBJ1-1, with D perhaps TRBD1 (6 bases). CDR3 length equals 14 residues. Trimming pared 5 bases from V and 1 base from J, leaving 11 bases between. The chain's CDR3 is CASSVGQRNTEAFF. In nucleotides, the CDR3 is TGTGCCAGCAGTGTCGGACAGAGGAACACTGAAGCTTTCTTT.

This clonotype has a handful of counts. V and J are TRBV9 and TRBJ2-4; D is ambiguous. CDR3 size: 13 residues. V dropped 3 bases and J dropped 4 bases, with 8 bases sitting between them. Germline values: CDR1 SGDLS, CDR2 YYNGEE. The CDR3 protein is CASSGPEKNIQYF. CDR3 nucleotide sequence: TGTGCCAGCAGCGGGCCCGAAAAAAACATTCAGTACTTC.

Only a few counts were recorded for this clonotype. The chain employs TRBV5-1 and TRBJ2-7; 10 bases map to TRBD1. Germline V CDR1 and CDR2: SGHRS, YFSETQ. Germline trimming cut 4 bases from V and 3 bases from J; bases unmatched to any gene: 7. The CDR3 spans 15 residues. For the CDR3, the DNA is TGCGCCAGCAGCGCGGTCGGGACAGGGGACTACGAGCAGTACTTC. This gives the protein CASSAVGTGDYEQYF. Looking up the rest from reference TRBV5-1 and TRBJ2-7 gives the full variable domain: KAGVTQTPRYLIKTRGQQVTLSCSPISGHRSVSWYQQTPGQGLQFLFEYFSETQRNKGNFPGRFSGRQFSNSRSEMNVSTLELGDSALYLCASSAVGTGDYEQYFGPGTRLTVT.

CDR3 DNA sequence: TGTGCCAGCAGCCCTCCGGACAGGGGGCTGATGAACACTGAAGCTTTCTTT. This sequence encodes CASSPPDRGLMNTEAFF. The V gene is TRBV7-9, the J gene TRBJ1-1; 11 bases match TRBD1. The V gene end was trimmed by 5 bases and the J gene end by 0 bases; junction bases not matched to a gene: 8. There are 17 residues in the CDR3. Germline V gene sequence: CDR1 SEHNR, CDR2 FQNEAQ (reference sequence).